The 8 T cell receptor beta chains listed next were all sequenced from one sample in a study of blood T cell repertoires in COVID-19 (dated by TCRdb to 2020 to 2021). The library was generated by the immunoSEQ multiplex PCR assay. The immuneACCESS repertoire file appears here via TCRdb, limited to in-frame rearrangements. These files lack a portion of the clones; in checked studies, under half of the deficit traces to unresolved V genes, and the cause of the others is not known. The sample records around 300,000 clones, 88% of which are singletons. The top ten clones comprise about 3.9% of the sample. Specimen: peripheral blood. The receptors originated from a woman between 50 and 59 years old with active or convalescent COVID-19.

A few counts support this clone. The V call is TRBV2, the J call TRBJ1-1; TRBD1 matches 7 bases. J gave up 0 bases and V 2 bases, and 6 bases lay outside the gene matches. Germline V gene data show CDR1 as SNHLY and CDR2 as FYNNEI. CDR3 length equals 16 residues. DNA for the CDR3: TGTGCCAGCAGTGAACAGGGGGTATACATGAACACTGAAGCTTTCTTT. Its translation: CASSEQGVYMNTEAFF.

V and J are TRBV30 and TRBJ1-6, with a weak D call TRBD1 (5 bases). Germline CDR1 and CDR2: GTSNPN and SVGIG (reference sequence). This CDR3 has 13 amino acids. V lost 2 bases, J lost 8 bases, and 10 bases lay in between. The CDR3 coding sequence is TGTGCCTGGAGTCCGGGGGGGTATTCACCCCTCCACTTT. Protein: CAWSPGGYSPLHF.

This rearrangement joins TRBV4-2 to TRBJ2-1; 9 nucleotides align to TRBD2. The CDR3 has 13 residues. V dropped 1 base and J dropped 14; count of bases not matched to a gene: 6. Germline values: CDR1 LGHNA, CDR2 YNFKEQ. CDR3: CASSQGTSENKFF. The CDR3, as DNA: TGTGCCAGCAGCCAAGGGACTAGCGAGAACAAGTTCTTC.

V usage is TRBV5-1 and J usage is TRBJ1-2; TRBD1 matches at 7 bases. V trimming: 4 bases; J trimming: 8 bases; junction bases outside the gene matches: 8. The CDR3 is made up of 13 amino acids. Germline assignment: CDR1 SGHRS and CDR2 YFSETQ. The CDR3 spells CASSQYQGGGYTF. For the CDR3, the DNA is TGCGCCAGCAGCCAATACCAGGGGGGAGGCTACACCTTC.

The chain recombines TRBV20-1 with TRBJ2-1, with D maybe TRBD1 (5 bases). The CDR3 totals 11 residues. V lost 1 base and J 12 bases, leaving 10 bases between the germline ends. Germline lookup yields CDR1 DFQATT and CDR2 SNEGSKA (reference sequence). CDR3: CSARANQGQFF. The CDR3 DNA reads as TGCAGTGCTAGAGCCAATCAGGGGCAGTTCTTC.

The CDR3 DNA reads as TGTGCCAGCAGTTACCCCGGAGGGGCTTCCTACGAGCAGTACTTC. As protein: CASSYPGGASYEQYF. The chain links TRBV6-6 to TRBJ2-7; the D gene is possibly TRBD2 (6 bases). CDR1 is MNHNY and CDR2 is SVGAGI in the germline V gene (reference sequence). The CDR3 has 15 amino acids. V lost 2 bases and J lost 1, with 12 bases in between.

J is TRBJ2-3 and V is TRBV15; 12 bases are a match to TRBD2. Germline CDR1 is LNHNV and CDR2 is YYDKDF (reference sequence). This CDR3 has 17 amino acids. V was clipped by 5 bases and J by 1 base; unmatched bases: 7. CDR3 sequence: CATSLFRLAGGTDTQYF. The CDR3 bases are TGTGCCACCAGCCTCTTCCGACTAGCGGGAGGCACAGATACGCAGTATTTT.

The genes are TRBV2 and TRBJ2-2, with D perhaps matching TRBD1 (6 bases). This CDR3 spans 14 amino acids. Trimming shortened V by 7 bases and J by 4 bases, and 13 bases separated the two germline ends. Germline V CDR1 and CDR2: SNHLY, FYNNEI. Here the CDR3 DNA reads TGTGCCAGCAAGGCAGGGGTGGTCACCGGGGAGCTGTTTTTT. The encoded protein is CASKAGVVTGELFF.